This passage covers 20 T cell receptor beta chains from one sample sequenced in a study of siplizumab effects on memory and regulatory T cells. The table came from immunoSEQ multiplex PCR; TCRdb's copy has only in-frame clones and leaves some out. This repertoire shows over 65,000 clones, around 93% found once; its top ten account for approximately 4.5%. The sample taken for sequencing was CD8+ T cells sorted from blood. The receptors stem from a human donor in good health.

The chain joins TRBV19 to TRBJ1-2; D ambiguous. Germline V gene data show CDR1 as LNHDA and CDR2 as SQIVND (reference sequence). V lost 5 bases and J 6 bases, leaving 22 bases between the germline ends. The CDR3 totals 16 residues. Written as DNA, the CDR3 is TGTGCCAGTAGTGTCTTCTCACCACCGAGCCGGGATGGCTACACCTTC. This encodes CASSVFSPPSRDGYTF.

The V gene is TRBV11-3, the J gene TRBJ1-1; unclear D gene. The CDR3 covers 15 residues. Germline V CDR1 and CDR2: SGHNT, YENEEA. Trimming took off 2 bases at V and 0 bases at J, with 10 bases between the two ends. CDR3: CASSLTSSMNTEAFF. Here the CDR3 DNA reads TGTGCCAGCAGCTTAACCTCAAGCATGAACACTGAAGCTTTCTTT.

J is TRBJ2-7 and V is TRBV10-2; D perhaps matches TRBD2 (6 bases). The CDR3 consists of 14 residues. Germline CDR1 and CDR2: WSHSY and SAAADI. V was clipped by 3 bases and J by 2 bases, with 11 bases between them. CDR3 sequence reads: CASSEGGIPYEQYF. The DNA of the CDR3 is TGCGCCAGCAGTGAAGGCGGGATTCCCTACGAGCAGTACTTC.

This clone occurred once. Written as DNA, the CDR3 is TGTGCCAGCAGCTTAGGACTAGTTGGCGATACGCAGTATTTT. As protein: CASSLGLVGDTQYF. This chain connects TRBV11-2 to TRBJ2-3; tentative D call: TRBD2 (6 bases). This CDR3 has 14 residues. Trimming shortened V by 1 base and J by 6 bases, and 11 bases separated the two germline ends. The germline V gene encodes CDR1 SGHAT and CDR2 FQNNGV.

The chain uses TRBV7-7 and TRBJ2-3; D is possibly TRBD1 (6 bases). The germline CDR1 and CDR2 sequences are SSHAT and FNYEAQ (reference sequence). V was clipped by 5 bases and J by 5 bases, with 8 bases between them. The CDR3 extends over 12 amino acids. The DNA for the CDR3 is TGTGCCAGCAGCCAAGGGGGAGATACGCAGTATTTT. Protein product: CASSQGGDTQYF.

The gene calls are TRBV19 and TRBJ2-7; D not certain. Germline V lookup: CDR1 LNHDA, CDR2 SQIVND (reference sequence). The CDR3 runs to 14 residues. The V end lost 4 bases, the J end lost 2 bases, and 12 bases lay between the germline ends. The CDR3 DNA reads as TGTGCCAGTAGTAGTGGCTCCCCGGCCTACGAGCAGTACTTC. Amino acids: CASSSGSPAYEQYF.

The chain is built from TRBV7-9 and TRBJ1-2, with 10 nucleotides matching TRBD1. V dropped 5 bases and J dropped 4; count of bases not matched to a gene: 10. The CDR3 totals 16 residues. CDR1 is SEHNR and CDR2 is FQNEAQ in the germline V gene (reference sequence). CDR3 sequence reads: CASSRIGTGDSYGYTF. CDR3 sequence (DNA): TGTGCCAGCAGCCGTATTGGGACAGGGGATAGCTATGGCTACACCTTC.

This clone was detected once. The gene calls are TRBV7-3 and TRBJ2-3, with 9 positions matching TRBD1. V lost 5 bases to trimming and J lost 3 bases; unmatched junction nucleotides: 9. This CDR3 comprises 16 residues. Germline V lookup: CDR1 SGHTA, CDR2 FQGTGA. CDR3 nucleotide sequence: TGTGCCAGCAGCCCGGGACAGGGCGAATCGACAGATACGCAGTATTTT. This sequence encodes CASSPGQGESTDTQYF.

V is TRBV27 and J is TRBJ2-1; 12 bases fit TRBD1. The CDR3 covers 17 residues. Germline-derived CDR1 and CDR2 are MNHEY and SMNVEV (reference sequence). The V segment lost 0 bases and the J segment 5 bases; nucleotides outside the gene matches: 5. CDR3 residues: CASSLSGQGAINNEQFF. For the CDR3, the DNA is TGTGCCAGCAGTTTATCGGGACAGGGGGCGATCAACAATGAGCAGTTCTTC.

The genes are TRBV28 and TRBJ2-5; D call uncertain. V dropped 7 bases and J dropped 0 bases, with 12 bases sitting between them. Germline values: CDR1 MDHEN, CDR2 SYDVKM. The CDR3 is 14 amino acids. CDR3 residues: CASNLTPDQETQYF. The CDR3 coding sequence is TGTGCCAGCAACCTGACACCTGACCAAGAGACCCAGTACTTC.

V gene TRBV25-1 combines with J gene TRBJ1-3; D not resolved. This CDR3 spans 17 amino acids. Germline CDR1 is MGHDK and CDR2 is SYGVNS. Trimming stripped 3 bases from V and 4 bases from J, with 19 bases between. The CDR3 sequence is CASSDDLGPPNGNTIYF. The CDR3 DNA is TGTGCCAGCAGTGACGACCTCGGGCCCCCAAACGGAAACACCATATATTTT.

The rearrangement links TRBV10-1 to TRBJ1-1; TRBD1 is a possible D gene (5 bases). The germline gives CDR1 WNHNN, CDR2 SYGVQD (reference sequence). CDR3 length: 14 amino acids. V lost 6 bases to trimming and J lost 3 bases, with 14 bases between them. CDR3 region: CASSRDLIDTEAFF. CDR3 in DNA: TGCGCCAGCAGCAGGGACTTGATCGACACTGAAGCTTTCTTT.

This clone was seen more than once but under ten times. The rearrangement joins TRBV11-2 to TRBJ1-2, with a possible D match to TRBD1 (5 bases). This CDR3 comprises 13 residues. Between the trimmed V and J ends, which lost 3 bases and 6 bases, there was a span of 11 bases. The germline gives CDR1 SGHAT, CDR2 FQNNGV. The CDR3 DNA sequence: TGTGCCAGCAGCTTGAATCAGGGCCATGGCTACACCTTC. This encodes CASSLNQGHGYTF.

The chain recombines TRBV29-1 with TRBJ2-7; D might be TRBD1 or TRBD2, each matching 6 bases. The CDR3 runs to 11 residues. Trimming pared 4 bases from V and 9 bases from J, leaving 13 bases between. Per germline, CDR1 SQVTM and CDR2 ANQGSEA. The DNA of the CDR3 is TGCAGCGTTGTCGGGGGCCGGGGGCAGTACTTC. It translates to CSVVGGRGQYF.

The chain has TRBV4-2 and TRBJ2-3; 12 bases align to TRBD2. After removal of 2 bases from V and 4 bases from J, the junction contained 7 bases not matched to a gene. The length of the CDR3 is 17 residues. Germline-derived CDR1 and CDR2 are LGHNA and YNFKEQ. The CDR3: CASSQMRTSGDPDTQYF. Here the CDR3 DNA reads TGTGCCAGCAGCCAAATGAGGACTAGCGGGGATCCAGATACGCAGTATTTT.

This chain uses TRBV21-1 with TRBJ1-5. TRBV21-1 is recorded as a pseudogene. CDR3 length equals 17 residues. CDR3 in DNA: TGTGCCAGCAGCAATGGAGGGGACCAAGGTACCAATCAGCCCCAGCATTTT. It translates to CASSNGGDQGTNQPQHF.

The rearrangement uses TRBV29-1 and TRBJ1-2, with D uncertain. Trimming left V 2 bases short and J 4 bases short, with 11 bases between. This CDR3 spans 13 amino acids. CDR1 and CDR2 (germline): SQVTM, ANQGSEA. In DNA, the CDR3 is TGCAGCGTTGAAAGACGTGGGAGCTATGGCTACACCTTC. Its protein product is CSVERRGSYGYTF.

The gene calls are TRBV10-2 and TRBJ1-1, with 8 positions matching TRBD1. With 4 bases clipped from V and 5 bases from J, the junction kept 3 bases outside the gene matches. Germline V gene lookup returns CDR1 WSHSY and CDR2 SAAADI. The CDR3 sequence is 13 residues long. The CDR3 region is CASSVTGVTEAFF. CDR3 nucleotides: TGCGCCAGCAGTGTGACAGGGGTTACTGAAGCTTTCTTT.

The chain employs TRBV7-2 and TRBJ2-3, with 10 positions matching TRBD2. The trim removed 2 bases at V and 3 bases at J, leaving 2 bases unmatched. Germline CDR1 SGHTA, CDR2 FQGNSA. The CDR3 has 15 residues. The CDR3 protein is CASSLTSGATDTQYF. The CDR3 DNA reads as TGTGCCAGCAGCTTAACTAGCGGGGCTACAGATACGCAGTATTTT.

This chain links TRBV6-1 with TRBJ2-7, with D perhaps matching TRBD1 or TRBD2 (6 bases each). V was cut by 7 bases and J by 2 bases, with 15 bases left in between. CDR1 and CDR2 from the germline V gene are MNHNS and SASEGT. The CDR3 consists of 14 residues. The CDR3 DNA reads TGTGCCAGCACCACCGGGGGCGAAACCTACGAGCAGTACTTC. It specifies CASTTGGETYEQYF.